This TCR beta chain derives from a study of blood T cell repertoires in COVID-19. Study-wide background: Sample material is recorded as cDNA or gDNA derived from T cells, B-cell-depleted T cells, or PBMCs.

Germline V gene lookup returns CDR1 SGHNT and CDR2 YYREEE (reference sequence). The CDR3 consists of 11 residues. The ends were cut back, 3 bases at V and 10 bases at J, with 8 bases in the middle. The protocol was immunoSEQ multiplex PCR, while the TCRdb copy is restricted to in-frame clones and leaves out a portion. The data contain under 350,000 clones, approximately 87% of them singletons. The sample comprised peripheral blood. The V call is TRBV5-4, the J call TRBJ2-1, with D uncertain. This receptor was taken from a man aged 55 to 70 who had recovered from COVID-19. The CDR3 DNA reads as TGTGCCAGCAGCTACCAACAGGAGCAGTTCTTC. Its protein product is CASSYQQEQFF. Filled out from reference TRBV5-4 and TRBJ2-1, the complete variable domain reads ETGVTQSPTHLIKTRGQQVTLRCSSQSGHNTVSWYQQALGQGPQFIFQYYREEENGRGNFPPRFSGLQFPNYSSELNVNALELDDSALYLCASSYQQEQFFGPGTRLTVL.